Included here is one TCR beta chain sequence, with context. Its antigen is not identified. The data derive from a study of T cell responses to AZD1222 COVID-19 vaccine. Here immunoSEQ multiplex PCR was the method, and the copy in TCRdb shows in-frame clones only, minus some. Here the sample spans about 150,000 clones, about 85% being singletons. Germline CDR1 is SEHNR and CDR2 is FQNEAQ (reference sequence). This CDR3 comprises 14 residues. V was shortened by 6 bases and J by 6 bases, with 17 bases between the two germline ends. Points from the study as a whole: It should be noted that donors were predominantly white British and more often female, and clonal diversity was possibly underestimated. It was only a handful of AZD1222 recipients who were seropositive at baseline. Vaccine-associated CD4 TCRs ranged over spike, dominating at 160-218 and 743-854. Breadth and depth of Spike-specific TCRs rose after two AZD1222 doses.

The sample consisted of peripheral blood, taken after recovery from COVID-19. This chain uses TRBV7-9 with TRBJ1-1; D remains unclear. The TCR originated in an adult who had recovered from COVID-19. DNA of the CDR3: TGTGCCAGCAGTCCAAACCTCATCGGCGCTGAAGCTTTCTTT. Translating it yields CASSPNLIGAEAFF.